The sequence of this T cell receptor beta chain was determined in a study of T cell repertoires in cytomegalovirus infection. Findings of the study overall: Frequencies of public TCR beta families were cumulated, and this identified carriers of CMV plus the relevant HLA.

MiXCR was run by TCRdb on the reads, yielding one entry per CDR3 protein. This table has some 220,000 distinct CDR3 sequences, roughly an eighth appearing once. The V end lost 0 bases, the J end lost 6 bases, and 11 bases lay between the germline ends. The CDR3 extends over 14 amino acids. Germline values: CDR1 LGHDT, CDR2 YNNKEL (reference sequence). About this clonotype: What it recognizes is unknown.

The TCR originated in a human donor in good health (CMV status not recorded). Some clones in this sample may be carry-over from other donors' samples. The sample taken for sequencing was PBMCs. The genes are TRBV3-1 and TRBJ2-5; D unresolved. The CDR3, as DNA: TGTGCCAGCAGCCAAGATGGAGTTCGGCAGACCCAGTACTTC. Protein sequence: CASSQDGVRQTQYF.